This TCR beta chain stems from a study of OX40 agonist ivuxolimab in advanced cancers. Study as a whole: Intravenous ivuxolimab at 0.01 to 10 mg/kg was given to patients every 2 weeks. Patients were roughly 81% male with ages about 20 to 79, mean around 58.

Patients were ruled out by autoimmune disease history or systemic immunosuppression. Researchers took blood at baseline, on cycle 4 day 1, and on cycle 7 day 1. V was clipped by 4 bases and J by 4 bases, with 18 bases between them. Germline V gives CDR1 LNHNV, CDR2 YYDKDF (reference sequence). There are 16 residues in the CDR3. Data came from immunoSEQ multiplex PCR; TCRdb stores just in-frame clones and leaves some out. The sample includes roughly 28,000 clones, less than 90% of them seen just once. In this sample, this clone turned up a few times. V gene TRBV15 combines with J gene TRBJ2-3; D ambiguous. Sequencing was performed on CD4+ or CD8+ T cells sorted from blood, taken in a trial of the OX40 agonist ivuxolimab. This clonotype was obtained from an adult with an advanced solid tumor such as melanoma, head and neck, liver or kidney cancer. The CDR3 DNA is TGTGCCACCAGCACCATGAAGGTCCTCACTTCAGATACGCAGTATTTT. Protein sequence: CATSTMKVLTSDTQYF.